This is a list of T cell receptor beta chains from one sample in a study of identical twins. Each CDR3 protein is one row after TCRdb ran MiXCR on the 5' RACE reads. The table records a few hundred thousand distinct CDR3 sequences, nearly 9.5% of them present only once. These data were likewise used in another study, on yellow fever vaccine responses in identical twins.

The specimen sequenced was CD8+ T cells sorted from blood. Receptors originate from a woman between 18 and 29 years old in good health. CDR3s include the opening cysteine and the closing phenylalanine or tryptophan. The D gene is left open where the match is weak. Rows give clone size only sometimes, using once, few, many, or a class for an expanded clone.

v_gene: TRBV13; j_gene: TRBJ2-7; len: 17; abundance: many; d_gene: TRBD1; CDR3aa: CASSSMTGAGSSYEQYF; CDR3nt: TGTGCCAGCAGCAGTATGACAGGGGCGGGATCGTCCTACGAGCAGTACTTC
v_gene: TRBV6-2/TRBV6-3; j_gene: TRBJ2-7; len: 13; abundance: many; d_gene: TRBD1; CDR3aa: CASSYDRANEQYF; CDR3nt: TGTGCCAGCAGTTACGACAGGGCCAACGAGCAGTACTTC
v_gene: TRBV3-1; j_gene: TRBJ2-5; len: 16; abundance: few; d_gene: NA; CDR3aa: CASSQTARGIQETQYF; CDR3nt: TGTGCCAGCAGCCAGACCGCCAGGGGCATCCAAGAGACCCAGTACTTC
v_gene: TRBV10-1; j_gene: TRBJ2-7; len: 13; abundance: NA; d_gene: NA; CDR3aa: CVSSESNRYEQYF; CDR3nt: TGCGTCAGCAGTGAGTCTAACCGCTACGAGCAGTACTTC
v_gene: TRBV11-2; j_gene: TRBJ1-1; len: 14; abundance: few; d_gene: NA; CDR3aa: CASSWAGENTEAFF; CDR3nt: TGTGCCAGCAGCTGGGCGGGGGAGAACACTGAAGCTTTCTTT
v_gene: TRBV6-5; j_gene: TRBJ2-2; len: 18; abundance: NA; d_gene: TRBD2; CDR3aa: CASSSQLAGGPWGGELFF; CDR3nt: TGTGCCAGCAGTTCGCAGCTAGCGGGAGGGCCCTGGGGCGGGGAGCTGTTTTTT
v_gene: TRBV12-3/TRBV12-4; j_gene: TRBJ2-3; len: 16; abundance: many; d_gene: NA; CDR3aa: CASRAPRDTSTDTQYF; CDR3nt: TGTGCCAGCAGGGCCCCGCGGGACACAAGCACAGATACGCAGTATTTT
v_gene: TRBV7-9; j_gene: TRBJ2-3; len: 16; abundance: many; d_gene: TRBD2; CDR3aa: CASSRDSSGVTDTQYF; CDR3nt: TGTGCCAGCAGCCGGGACTCTAGCGGGGTCACAGATACGCAGTATTTT
v_gene: TRBV20-1; j_gene: TRBJ2-7; len: 15; abundance: few; d_gene: TRBD2; CDR3aa: CSARRPREPTYEQYF; CDR3nt: TGCAGTGCTAGACGGCCGCGGGAGCCCACCTACGAGCAGTACTTC
v_gene: TRBV5-1; j_gene: TRBJ2-1; len: 18; abundance: few; d_gene: TRBD2; CDR3aa: CASSEGLAGAHSYNEQFF; CDR3nt: TGCGCCAGCAGCGAGGGACTAGCGGGAGCCCACTCCTACAATGAGCAGTTCTTC
v_gene: TRBV7-2; j_gene: TRBJ2-3; len: 10; abundance: many; d_gene: NA; CDR3aa: CASSGDTQYF; CDR3nt: TGTGCCAGCAGCGGAGATACGCAGTATTTT
v_gene: TRBV4-1; j_gene: TRBJ1-1; len: 15; abundance: many; d_gene: TRBD1; CDR3aa: CASSQDPQGATEAFF; CDR3nt: TGCGCCAGCAGCCAAGACCCCCAGGGGGCAACTGAAGCTTTCTTT
v_gene: TRBV27; j_gene: TRBJ2-7; len: 14; abundance: few; d_gene: NA; CDR3aa: CASSLESSSYEQYF; CDR3nt: TGTGCCAGCAGTTTAGAGAGCTCCTCCTACGAGCAGTACTTC
v_gene: TRBV4-3; j_gene: TRBJ1-5; len: 16; abundance: many; d_gene: NA; CDR3aa: CASSQDWKGGDQPQHF; CDR3nt: TGCGCCAGCAGCCAAGATTGGAAGGGGGGCGATCAGCCCCAGCATTTT
v_gene: TRBV4-2; j_gene: TRBJ2-1; len: 15; abundance: many; d_gene: NA; CDR3aa: CASSQDAQGGNEQFF; CDR3nt: TGTGCCAGCAGCCAAGATGCCCAGGGTGGCAATGAGCAGTTCTTC
v_gene: TRBV6-5; j_gene: TRBJ1-3; len: 15; abundance: few; d_gene: NA; CDR3aa: CASSSRAVSGNTIYF; CDR3nt: TGTGCCAGCAGTTCTCGAGCGGTCTCTGGAAACACCATATATTTT
v_gene: TRBV11-2; j_gene: TRBJ2-3; len: 18; abundance: few; d_gene: TRBD2; CDR3aa: CASSLGGTSGRPTDTQYF; CDR3nt: TGTGCCAGCAGCTTAGGCGGGACTAGCGGGAGGCCCACAGATACGCAGTATTTT
v_gene: TRBV9; j_gene: TRBJ2-7; len: 14; abundance: many; d_gene: TRBD1; CDR3aa: CASSGPGQAYEQYF; CDR3nt: TGTGCCAGCAGCGGACCGGGACAGGCCTACGAGCAGTACTTC
v_gene: TRBV3-1; j_gene: TRBJ2-5; len: 15; abundance: few; d_gene: TRBD2; CDR3aa: CASSPLLADQETQYF; CDR3nt: TGTGCCAGCAGCCCCTTACTAGCGGATCAAGAGACCCAGTACTTC
v_gene: TRBV27; j_gene: TRBJ2-5; len: 14; abundance: NA; d_gene: TRBD1; CDR3aa: CASRAQQGKETQYF; CDR3nt: TGTGCCAGCAGAGCTCAACAGGGGAAAGAGACCCAGTACTTC
v_gene: TRBV4-2; j_gene: TRBJ2-3; len: 15; abundance: NA; d_gene: TRBD1; CDR3aa: CASSYEDRAGDTQYF; CDR3nt: TGTGCCAGCAGTTACGAAGACAGGGCTGGAGATACGCAGTATTTT
v_gene: TRBV11-2; j_gene: TRBJ2-2; len: 16; abundance: many; d_gene: TRBD1; CDR3aa: CASSPPGTGVTGELFF; CDR3nt: TGTGCCAGCAGCCCCCCCGGGACAGGGGTAACCGGGGAGCTGTTTTTT
v_gene: TRBV5-1; j_gene: TRBJ2-3; len: 15; abundance: few; d_gene: NA; CDR3aa: CASSLEASWLDTQYF; CDR3nt: TGCGCCAGCAGCTTGGAAGCGTCATGGTTAGATACGCAGTATTTT
v_gene: TRBV12-3/TRBV12-4; j_gene: TRBJ2-7; len: 12; abundance: many; d_gene: NA; CDR3aa: CASSPSGPEQYF; CDR3nt: TGTGCCAGCAGTCCGTCAGGACCCGAGCAGTACTTC
v_gene: TRBV6-1; j_gene: TRBJ2-1; len: 14; abundance: many; d_gene: NA; CDR3aa: CASRPAGLPYEQFF; CDR3nt: TGTGCCAGCCGGCCCGCGGGGCTCCCCTATGAGCAGTTCTTC
v_gene: TRBV11-2; j_gene: TRBJ1-5; len: 14; abundance: many; d_gene: NA; CDR3aa: CASSLEKGNQPQHF; CDR3nt: TGTGCCAGCAGCTTAGAGAAGGGCAATCAGCCCCAGCATTTT
v_gene: TRBV6-1; j_gene: TRBJ2-5; len: 14; abundance: few; d_gene: NA; CDR3aa: CASSVSRDQETQYF; CDR3nt: TGTGCCAGCAGTGTCTCCCGGGACCAAGAGACCCAGTACTTC
v_gene: TRBV27; j_gene: TRBJ2-4; len: 14; abundance: NA; d_gene: TRBD1; CDR3aa: CASSMDRGWQIQYF; CDR3nt: TGTGCCAGCAGTATGGACAGGGGTTGGCAAATTCAGTACTTC
v_gene: TRBV19; j_gene: TRBJ1-5; len: 15; abundance: few; d_gene: NA; CDR3aa: CASSMGPYSNQPQHF; CDR3nt: TGTGCCAGTAGTATGGGGCCTTATAGCAATCAGCCCCAGCATTTT